This T cell receptor beta chain derives from a study of graft-versus-host responses after intestinal transplantation. This clone was counted between two and nine times. Produced via immunoSEQ multiplex PCR; TCRdb's table is partial and in-frame only. The repertoire holds tens of thousands of clones, with about 45% as singletons. The authors combined 200,000 CFSE-labeled responder cells with 200,000 irradiated, violet-dye-labeled stimulator cells in plates. Sample: alloreactive CD8+ T cells from a mixed lymphocyte reaction culture, taken before transplantation. Documented subset: CFSE-low proliferating T cells sorted from roughly 6-day pre-transplant mixed lymphocyte reaction (GvH or HvG direction). The clonotype comes from a human patient who was an organ donor for intestinal transplantation.

The DNA of the CDR3 is TGCGCCAGCAGTGAGGGAAGCACTGAAGCTTTCTTT. It is translated as CASSEGSTEAFF. The chain is built from TRBV10-2 and TRBJ1-1; no clear D gene. The V gene's germline CDR1 is WSHSY and CDR2 SAAADI. V lost 2 bases and J 4 bases, leaving 5 bases between the germline ends. This CDR3 has 12 residues.